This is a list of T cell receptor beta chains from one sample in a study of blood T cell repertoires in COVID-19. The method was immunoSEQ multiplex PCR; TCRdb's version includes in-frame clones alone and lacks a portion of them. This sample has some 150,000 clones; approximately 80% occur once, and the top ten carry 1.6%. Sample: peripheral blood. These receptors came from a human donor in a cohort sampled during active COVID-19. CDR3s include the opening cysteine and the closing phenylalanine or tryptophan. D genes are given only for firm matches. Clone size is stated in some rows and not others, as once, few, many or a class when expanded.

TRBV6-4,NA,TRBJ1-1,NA,TGTGCCAGCAGGACCGAGGCGGGGGGCAGGTCTGAAGCTTTCTTT,CASRTEAGGRSEAFF
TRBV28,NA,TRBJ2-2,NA,TGTGCCAGCAGTTTAGGCCAGGCCGGGGAGCTGTTTTTT,CASSLGQAGELFF
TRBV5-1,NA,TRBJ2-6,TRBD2,TGCGCCAGCAGCTTGGCCCGGACTAGCGGGAGTCTCTCTGGGGCCAACGTCCTGACTTTC,CASSLARTSGSLSGANVLTF
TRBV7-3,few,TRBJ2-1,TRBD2,TGTGCCAGCAGCCCAACTAGCGGGAGATACAATGAGCAGTTCTTC,CASSPTSGRYNEQFF
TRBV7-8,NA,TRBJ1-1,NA,TGTGCCAGCAGCCCAGACGGGGCGACAGGAGCTTTCTTT,CASSPDGATGAFF
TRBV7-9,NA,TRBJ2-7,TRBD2,TGTGCCAGCAGCTCGGGACTAGCGGGGGATACGAGGGCCTACGAGCAGTACTTC,CASSSGLAGDTRAYEQYF
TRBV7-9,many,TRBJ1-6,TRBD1,TGTGCCAGCAGCTTGGGGGACAGATCGAATTCACCCCTCCACTTT,CASSLGDRSNSPLHF
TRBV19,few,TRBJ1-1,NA,TGTGCCAGTAGTATGCACACCCTTGAAGCTTTCTTT,CASSMHTLEAFF
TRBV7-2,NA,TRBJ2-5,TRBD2,TGTGCCAGCAGCTACGGGACTAGAGGTTTGGAGACCCAGTACTTC,CASSYGTRGLETQYF
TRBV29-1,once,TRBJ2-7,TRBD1,TGCAGCGCCGGGACAGGGAAGTACGAGCAGTACTTC,CSAGTGKYEQYF
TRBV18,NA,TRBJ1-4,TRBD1,TGTGCCAGCTCACCACGGGACAGGGGGTTAAAACTGTTTTTT,CASSPRDRGLKLFF
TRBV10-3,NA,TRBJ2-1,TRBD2,TGTGCCATCAGTTTGGGACTAGCGGGAGAAAATGAGCAGTTCTTC,CAISLGLAGENEQFF
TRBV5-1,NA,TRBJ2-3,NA,TGCGCCAGCAGCGCCCCGGGACTCGAGGGGGATACGCAGTATTTT,CASSAPGLEGDTQYF
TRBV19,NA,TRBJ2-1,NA,TGTGCCAGTAGTATTGGTGGGGGGAGCATCAATGAGCAGTTCTTC,CASSIGGGSINEQFF
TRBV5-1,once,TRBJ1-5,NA,TGCGCCAGCAGCTTGGGGCAGGCCTCACACCAGCCCCAGCATTTT,CASSLGQASHQPQHF
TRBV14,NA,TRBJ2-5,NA,TGTGCCAGCAGCCAGTGGCAGGACTCATTACAAGAGACCCAGTACTTC,CASSQWQDSLQETQYF
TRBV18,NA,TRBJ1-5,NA,TGTGCCAGCTCACCCGGCGGGGTTCAGCCCCAGCATTTT,CASSPGGVQPQHF
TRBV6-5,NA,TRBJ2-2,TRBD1,TGTGCCAGCAGTCGACAGGGTTACACCGGGGAGCTGTTTTTT,CASSRQGYTGELFF